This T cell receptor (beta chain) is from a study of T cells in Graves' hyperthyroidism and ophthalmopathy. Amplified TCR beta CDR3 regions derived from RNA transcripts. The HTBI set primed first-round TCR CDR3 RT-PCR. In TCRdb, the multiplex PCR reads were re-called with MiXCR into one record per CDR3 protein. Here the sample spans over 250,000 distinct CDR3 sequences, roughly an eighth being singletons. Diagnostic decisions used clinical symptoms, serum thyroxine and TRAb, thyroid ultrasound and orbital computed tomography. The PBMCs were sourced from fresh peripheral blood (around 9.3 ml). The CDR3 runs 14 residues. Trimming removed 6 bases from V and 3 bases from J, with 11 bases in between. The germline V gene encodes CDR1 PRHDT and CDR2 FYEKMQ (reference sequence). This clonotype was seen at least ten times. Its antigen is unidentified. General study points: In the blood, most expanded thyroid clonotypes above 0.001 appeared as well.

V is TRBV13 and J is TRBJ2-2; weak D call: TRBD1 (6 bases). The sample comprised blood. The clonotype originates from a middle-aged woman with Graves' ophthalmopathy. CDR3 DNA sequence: TGTGCCAGCAGTTACAACAGGGACACCGGGGAGCTGTTTTTT. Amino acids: CASSYNRDTGELFF.